This T cell receptor beta chain was found in a study of blood T cell repertoires in COVID-19. As for the study in general: Samples came from the United States, Italy and Spain, spanning acute and convalescent COVID-19. From T cells, B-cell-depleted T cells, or PBMCs came the material, which was cDNA or gDNA.

In the source study's methods: From reference gene primer amplification, estimates of nucleated cell counts were derived. TCRdb's table, derived via immunoSEQ multiplex PCR, lists solely in-frame clones and lacks some. V, J and clone size are those of that table, while D and trimming were read from the DNA. Here the sample spans roughly 200,000 clones, 75% to 90% being singletons. V was pared by 1 base and J by 1 base, with 3 bases of the junction left unmatched. Germline V gives CDR1 LGHDT, CDR2 YNNKEL (reference sequence). CDR3 length equals 15 residues. As to this clone: Other nucleotide sequences in the sample specify the same CDR3.

V gene TRBV3-1 (or the pseudogene TRBV3-2) combines with J gene TRBJ1-2; the match to TRBD1 covers 7 bases. Sequencing used peripheral blood. This TCR was sampled from a woman aged 55-69 years with acute or convalescent COVID-19. CDR3 sequence: CASSQGQGLNYGYTF. The CDR3 coding sequence is TGTGCCAGCAGCCAAGGACAGGGCCTTAACTATGGCTACACCTTC.